The source of this T cell receptor (beta chain) is a study of identical twins. V gave up 1 base and J gave up 1 base, with 8 bases separating them. CDR3 size: 13 residues. CDR1 and CDR2 (germline): DFQATT, SNEGSKA (reference sequence). A single record per CDR3 protein comes from TCRdb applying MiXCR to the 5' RACE reads. The data contain hundreds of thousands of distinct CDR3 sequences, 8.6% of them seen just once; the ten biggest clones take up 0.98%. This clonotype was observed at least ten times. Another study also made use of these data, one on yellow fever vaccine responses in identical twins. According to that study: After vaccination, twins' T cell response reportedly seemed partly convergent, partly personalized.

The TCR comes from a woman aged 18-29 years in good health. The chain links TRBV20-1 to TRBJ2-7; maybe TRBD2 (5 bases). The sequenced sample was PBMCs. Here the CDR3 DNA reads TGCAGTGCTAGAGGTCGGGGATCCTACGAGCAGTACTTC. Translation: CSARGRGSYEQYF.